The table lists the clone carrying this TCR beta chain with a few counts. This sample was included in a study of identical twins. Trimming removed 2 bases from V and 6 bases from J, with 9 bases in between. CDR3 size: 13 residues. Germline lookup yields CDR1 MGHRA and CDR2 YSYEKL. TCRdb reprocessed the 5' RACE reads with MiXCR, giving one entry per CDR3 protein. The sample lists roughly 290,000 distinct CDR3 sequences; approximately 8% were seen once. These data were also reused for a study on yellow fever vaccine responses in identical twins.

This chain connects TRBV4-1 to TRBJ2-3, with no clear D. This clonotype was sampled from a young woman in good health. The specimen sequenced was memory (CD45RO+) T cells sorted from blood. CDR3 sequence: CASSQTLVDTQYF. CDR3 DNA sequence: TGCGCCAGCAGCCAAACCCTAGTGGATACGCAGTATTTT.